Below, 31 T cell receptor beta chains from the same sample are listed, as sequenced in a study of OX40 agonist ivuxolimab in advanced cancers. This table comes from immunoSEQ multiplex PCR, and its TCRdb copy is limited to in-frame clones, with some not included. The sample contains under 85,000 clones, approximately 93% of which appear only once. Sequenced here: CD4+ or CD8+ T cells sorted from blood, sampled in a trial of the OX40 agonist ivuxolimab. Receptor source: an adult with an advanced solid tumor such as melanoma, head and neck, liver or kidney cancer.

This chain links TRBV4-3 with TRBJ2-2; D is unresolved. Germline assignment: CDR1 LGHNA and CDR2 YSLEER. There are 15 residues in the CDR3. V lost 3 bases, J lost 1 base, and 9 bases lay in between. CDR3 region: CASSHSLMNTGELFF. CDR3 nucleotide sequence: TGCGCCAGCAGCCACTCGCTCATGAACACCGGGGAGCTGTTTTTT.

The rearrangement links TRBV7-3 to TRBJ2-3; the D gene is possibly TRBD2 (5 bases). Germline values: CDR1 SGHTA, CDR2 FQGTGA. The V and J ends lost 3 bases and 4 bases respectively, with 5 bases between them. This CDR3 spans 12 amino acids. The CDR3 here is CASSFGADTQYF. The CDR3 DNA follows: TGTGCCAGCAGCTTCGGGGCAGATACGCAGTATTTT.

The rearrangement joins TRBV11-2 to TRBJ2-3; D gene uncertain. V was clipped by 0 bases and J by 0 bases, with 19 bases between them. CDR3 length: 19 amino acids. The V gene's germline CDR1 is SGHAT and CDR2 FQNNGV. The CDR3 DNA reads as TGTGCCAGCAGCTTAGAAGGACGATACTTAGTTAGTAGCACAGATACGCAGTATTTT. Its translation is CASSLEGRYLVSSTDTQYF.

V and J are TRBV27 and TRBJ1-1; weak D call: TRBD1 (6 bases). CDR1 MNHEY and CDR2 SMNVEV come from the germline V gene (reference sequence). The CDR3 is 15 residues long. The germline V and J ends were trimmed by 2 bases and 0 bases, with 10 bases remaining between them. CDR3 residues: CASSLKRGMNTEAFF. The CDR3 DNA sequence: TGTGCCAGCAGTTTAAAAAGGGGGATGAACACTGAAGCTTTCTTT.

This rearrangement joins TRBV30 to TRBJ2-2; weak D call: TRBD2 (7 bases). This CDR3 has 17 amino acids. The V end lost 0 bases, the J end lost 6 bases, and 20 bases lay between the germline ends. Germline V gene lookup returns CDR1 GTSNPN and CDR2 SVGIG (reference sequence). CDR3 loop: CAWSVVGGAAGAGELFF. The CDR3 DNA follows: TGTGCCTGGAGTGTAGTCGGGGGCGCGGCGGGGGCCGGGGAGCTGTTTTTT. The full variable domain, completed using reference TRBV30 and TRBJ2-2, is SQTIHQWPATLVQPVGSPLSLECTVEGTSNPNLYWYRQAAGRGLQLLFYSVGIGQISSEVPQNLSASRPQDRQFILSSKKLLLSDSGFYLCAWSVVGGAAGAGELFFGEGSRLTVL.

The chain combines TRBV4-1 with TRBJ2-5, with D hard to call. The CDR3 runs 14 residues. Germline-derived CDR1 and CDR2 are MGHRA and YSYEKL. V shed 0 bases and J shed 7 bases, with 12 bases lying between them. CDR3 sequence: CASSQDPASGTQYF. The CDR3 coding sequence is TGCGCCAGCAGCCAAGATCCCGCTAGTGGGACCCAGTACTTC.

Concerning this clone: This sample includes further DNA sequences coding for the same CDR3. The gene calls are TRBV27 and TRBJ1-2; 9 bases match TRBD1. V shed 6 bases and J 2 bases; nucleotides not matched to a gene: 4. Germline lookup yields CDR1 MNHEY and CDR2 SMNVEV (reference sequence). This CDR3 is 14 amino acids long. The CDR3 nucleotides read TGTGCCAGCAGCCCAGACAGGGGGAACTATGGCTACACCTTC. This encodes CASSPDRGNYGYTF.

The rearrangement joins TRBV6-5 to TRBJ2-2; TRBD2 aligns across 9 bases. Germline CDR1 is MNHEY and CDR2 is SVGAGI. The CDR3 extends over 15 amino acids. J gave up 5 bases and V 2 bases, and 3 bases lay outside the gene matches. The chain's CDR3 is CASSYLSGGTGELFF. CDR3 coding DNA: TGTGCCAGCAGTTACCTTAGCGGGGGAACCGGGGAGCTGTTTTTT.

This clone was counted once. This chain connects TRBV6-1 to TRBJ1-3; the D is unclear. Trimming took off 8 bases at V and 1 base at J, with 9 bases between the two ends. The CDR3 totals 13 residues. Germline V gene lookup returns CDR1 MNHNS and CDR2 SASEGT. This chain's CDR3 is CASVGGSGNTIYF. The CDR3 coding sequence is TGTGCCAGCGTGGGCGGTTCTGGAAACACCATATATTTT.

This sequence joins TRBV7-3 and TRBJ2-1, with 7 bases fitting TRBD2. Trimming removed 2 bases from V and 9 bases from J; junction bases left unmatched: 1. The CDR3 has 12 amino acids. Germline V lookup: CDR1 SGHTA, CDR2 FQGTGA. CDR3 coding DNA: TGTGCCAGCAGCTTAGGGAGGGGTGAGCAGTTCTTC. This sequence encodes CASSLGRGEQFF.

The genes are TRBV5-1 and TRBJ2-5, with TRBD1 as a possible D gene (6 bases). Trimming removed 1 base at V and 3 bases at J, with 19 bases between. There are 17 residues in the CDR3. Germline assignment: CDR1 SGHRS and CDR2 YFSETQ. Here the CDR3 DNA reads TGCGCCAGCAGCTTGTGGCCGGACAGAATTTTCGAAGAGACCCAGTACTTC. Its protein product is CASSLWPDRIFEETQYF.

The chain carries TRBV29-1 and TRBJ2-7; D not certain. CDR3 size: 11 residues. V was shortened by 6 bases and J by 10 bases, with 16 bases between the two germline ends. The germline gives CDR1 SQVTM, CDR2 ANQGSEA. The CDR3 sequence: CSVFDNSIQYF. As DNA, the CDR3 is TGCAGCGTCTTTGACAACAGCATCCAGTACTTC.

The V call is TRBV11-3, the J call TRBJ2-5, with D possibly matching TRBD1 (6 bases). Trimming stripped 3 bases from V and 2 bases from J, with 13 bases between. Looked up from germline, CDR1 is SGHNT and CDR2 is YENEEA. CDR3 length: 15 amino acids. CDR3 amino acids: CASSFVTGSQETQYF. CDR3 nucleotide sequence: TGTGCCAGCAGCTTCGTGACAGGATCGCAAGAGACCCAGTACTTC. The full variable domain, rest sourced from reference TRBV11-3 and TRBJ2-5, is EAGVVQSPRYKIIEKKQPVAFWCNPISGHNTLYWYLQNLGQGPELLIRYENEEAVDDSQLPKDRFSAERLKGVDSTLKIQPAELGDSAVYLCASSFVTGSQETQYFGPGTRLLVL.

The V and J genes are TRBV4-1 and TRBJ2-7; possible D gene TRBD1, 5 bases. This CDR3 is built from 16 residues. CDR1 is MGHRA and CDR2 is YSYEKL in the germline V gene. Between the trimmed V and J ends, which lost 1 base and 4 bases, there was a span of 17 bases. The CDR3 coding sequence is TGCGCCAGCAGCCAAGCGCTGGACAAAAACCCTTACGAGCAGTACTTC. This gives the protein CASSQALDKNPYEQYF.

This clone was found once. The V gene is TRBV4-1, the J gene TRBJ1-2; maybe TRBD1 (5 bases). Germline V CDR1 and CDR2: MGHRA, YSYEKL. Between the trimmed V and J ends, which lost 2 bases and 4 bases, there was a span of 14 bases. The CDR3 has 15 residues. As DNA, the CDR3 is TGCGCCAGCAGCCAAAGTGACAGCCCAGCCTATGGCTACACCTTC. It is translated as CASSQSDSPAYGYTF.

CDR3 loop: CASEVYSHSGNTIYF. The CDR3 DNA follows: TGTGCCAGCGAGGTCTACAGCCACTCTGGAAACACCATATATTTT. The J gene is TRBJ1-3, the V gene TRBV19; D unclear. Per germline, CDR1 LNHDA and CDR2 SQIVND (reference sequence). CDR3 length: 15 amino acids. The V end lost 9 bases, the J end lost 0 bases, and 15 bases lay between the germline ends.

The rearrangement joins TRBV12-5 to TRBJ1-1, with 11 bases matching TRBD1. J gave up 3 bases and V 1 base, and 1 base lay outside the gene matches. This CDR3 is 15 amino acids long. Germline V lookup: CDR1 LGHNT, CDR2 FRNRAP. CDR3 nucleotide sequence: TGTGCTAGTGGTTTGGCGGACAGGGGGCACACTGAAGCTTTCTTT. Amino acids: CASGLADRGHTEAFF.

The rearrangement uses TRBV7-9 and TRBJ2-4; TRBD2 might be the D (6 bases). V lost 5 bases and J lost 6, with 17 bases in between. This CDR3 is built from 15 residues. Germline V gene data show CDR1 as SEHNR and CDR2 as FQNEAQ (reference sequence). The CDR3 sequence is CASSQTGSLLNIQYF. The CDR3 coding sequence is TGTGCCAGCAGCCAGACCGGGAGCCTTCTAAACATTCAGTACTTC.

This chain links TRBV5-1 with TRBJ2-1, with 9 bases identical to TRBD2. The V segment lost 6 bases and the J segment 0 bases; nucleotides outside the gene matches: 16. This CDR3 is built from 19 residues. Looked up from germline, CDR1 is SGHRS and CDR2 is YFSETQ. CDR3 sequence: CASMPGLAGLYSSYNEQFF. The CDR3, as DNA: TGCGCCAGCATGCCGGGGCTAGCGGGGTTATATAGCTCCTACAATGAGCAGTTCTTC.

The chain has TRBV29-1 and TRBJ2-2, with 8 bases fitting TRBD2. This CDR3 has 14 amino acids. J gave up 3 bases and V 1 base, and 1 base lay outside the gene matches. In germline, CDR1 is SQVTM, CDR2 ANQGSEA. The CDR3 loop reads CSVEAGGDTGELFF. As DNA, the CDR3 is TGCAGCGTTGAAGCGGGGGGGGACACCGGGGAGCTGTTTTTT.

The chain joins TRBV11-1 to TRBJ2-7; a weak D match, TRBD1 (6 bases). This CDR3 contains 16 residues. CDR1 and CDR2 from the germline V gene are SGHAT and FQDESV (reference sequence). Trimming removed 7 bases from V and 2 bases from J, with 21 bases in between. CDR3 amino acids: CASKKKGHEHTYEQYF. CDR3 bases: TGTGCCAGCAAGAAGAAGGGACACGAACACACCTACGAGCAGTACTTC.

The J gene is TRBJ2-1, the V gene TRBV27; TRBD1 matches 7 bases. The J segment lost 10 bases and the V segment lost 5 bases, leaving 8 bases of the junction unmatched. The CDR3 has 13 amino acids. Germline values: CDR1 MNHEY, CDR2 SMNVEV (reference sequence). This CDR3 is CASSTIGTVEQFF. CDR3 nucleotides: TGTGCCAGCAGTACTATCGGGACAGTGGAGCAGTTCTTC.

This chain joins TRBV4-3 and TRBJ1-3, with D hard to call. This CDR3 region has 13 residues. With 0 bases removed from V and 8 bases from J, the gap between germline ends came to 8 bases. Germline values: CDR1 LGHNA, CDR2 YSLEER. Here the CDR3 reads CASSQDWGDTIYF. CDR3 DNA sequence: TGCGCCAGCAGCCAAGATTGGGGAGACACCATATATTTT.

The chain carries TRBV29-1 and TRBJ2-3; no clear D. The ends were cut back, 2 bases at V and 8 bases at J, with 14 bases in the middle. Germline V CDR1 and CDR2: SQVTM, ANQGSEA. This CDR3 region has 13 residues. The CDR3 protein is CSVERQITGTQYF. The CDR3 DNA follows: TGCAGCGTTGAACGTCAGATTACGGGTACGCAGTATTTT.

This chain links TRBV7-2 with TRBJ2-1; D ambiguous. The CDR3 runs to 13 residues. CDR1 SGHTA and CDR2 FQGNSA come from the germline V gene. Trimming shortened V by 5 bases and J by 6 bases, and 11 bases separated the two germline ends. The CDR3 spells CASSPISFNEQFF. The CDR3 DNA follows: TGTGCCAGCAGCCCTATAAGTTTCAATGAGCAGTTCTTC.

The DNA of the CDR3 is TGCGCCAGCACCCCGGGACAGGGGTTTACCTACGAGCAGTACTTC. Its translation is CASTPGQGFTYEQYF. The J gene is TRBJ2-7, the V gene TRBV4-1; TRBD1 matches at 10 bases. The CDR3 is 15 residues long. Per the germline V gene, CDR1 is MGHRA and CDR2 is YSYEKL. The trim removed 7 bases at V and 2 bases at J, leaving 8 bases unmatched.

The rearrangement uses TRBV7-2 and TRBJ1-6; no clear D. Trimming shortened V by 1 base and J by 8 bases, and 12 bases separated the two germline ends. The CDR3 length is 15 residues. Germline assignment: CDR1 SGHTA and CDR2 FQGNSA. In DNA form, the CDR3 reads TGTGCCAGCAGCTTAGTCGTCGGGTCGCATTCACCCCTCCACTTT. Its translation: CASSLVVGSHSPLHF.

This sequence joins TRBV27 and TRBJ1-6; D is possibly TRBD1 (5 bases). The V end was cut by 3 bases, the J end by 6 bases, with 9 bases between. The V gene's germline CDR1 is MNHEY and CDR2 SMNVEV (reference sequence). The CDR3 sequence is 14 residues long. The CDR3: CASSFRGLNSPLHF. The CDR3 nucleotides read TGTGCCAGCAGTTTCCGGGGACTTAATTCACCCCTCCACTTT.

The CDR3 loop is CASSGSNYGYTF. CDR3 nucleotide sequence: TGCGCCAGCAGTGGTAGTAACTATGGCTACACCTTC. This chain uses TRBV4-1 with TRBJ1-2, with D uncertain. This CDR3 spans 12 amino acids. Germline V gene sequence: CDR1 MGHRA, CDR2 YSYEKL. Trimming removed 6 bases at V and 1 base at J, with 6 bases between.

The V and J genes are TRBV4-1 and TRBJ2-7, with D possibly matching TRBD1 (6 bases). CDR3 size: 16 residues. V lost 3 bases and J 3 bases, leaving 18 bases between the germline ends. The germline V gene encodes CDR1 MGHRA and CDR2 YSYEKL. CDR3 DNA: TGCGCCAGCAGCCATCCCCTGAACAGGGCTGACTACGAGCAGTACTTC. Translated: CASSHPLNRADYEQYF.

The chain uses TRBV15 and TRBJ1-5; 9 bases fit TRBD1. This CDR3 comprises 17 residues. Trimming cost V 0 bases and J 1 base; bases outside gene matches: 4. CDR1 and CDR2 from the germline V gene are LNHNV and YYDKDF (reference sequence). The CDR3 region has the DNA TGTGCCACCAGCAGAGATTACGGGACAGGGAGCAATCAGCCCCAGCATTTT. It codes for CATSRDYGTGSNQPQHF.